These 25 T cell receptor beta chains share one sample of origin, sequenced in a study of blood T cell repertoires in COVID-19. Method: immunoSEQ multiplex PCR; TCRdb's copy keeps in-frame clones and lacks some. The data show about 120,000 clones, 60% to 85% seen once. The sequenced sample was peripheral blood. The receptors come from a man aged 65 to 79 with acute or convalescent COVID-19.

The rearrangement links TRBV3-1 (or the pseudogene TRBV3-2) to TRBJ1-4, with 9 nucleotides matching TRBD1. There are 14 residues in the CDR3. The V gene end was trimmed by 3 bases and the J gene end by 6 bases; junction bases not matched to a gene: 2. CDR1 is LGHDT, CDR2 YNNKEL, per germline (reference sequence). The CDR3 loop reads CASSQRTGDEKLFF. The CDR3 nucleotides read TGTGCCAGCAGCCAGCGGACAGGGGATGAAAAACTGTTTTTT.

The chain links TRBV4-3 to TRBJ1-6; D not resolved. V shed 0 bases and J shed 2 bases, with 5 bases lying between them. This CDR3 has 15 residues. Germline loops: CDR1 LGHNA, CDR2 YSLEER. This CDR3 is CASSQESAYNSPLHF. In DNA, the CDR3 is TGCGCCAGCAGCCAAGAGTCCGCCTATAATTCACCCCTCCACTTT.

The chain couples TRBV20-1 to TRBJ2-3; D is possibly TRBD2 (6 bases). Looked up from germline, CDR1 is DFQATT and CDR2 is SNEGSKA (reference sequence). The V end lost 3 bases, the J end lost 0 bases, and 7 bases lay between the germline ends. The CDR3 length is 13 residues. The CDR3 region is CSASGGSTDTQYF. CDR3 nucleotides: TGCAGTGCTAGTGGAGGGAGCACAGATACGCAGTATTTT.

CDR3 DNA sequence: TGCGCCAGCAGTTCCGGGACTCCCTCAGATACGCAGTATTTT. Translated, it gives CASSSGTPSDTQYF. V usage is TRBV5-1 and J usage is TRBJ2-3; D is perhaps TRBD2 (6 bases). CDR1 is SGHRS, CDR2 YFSETQ, per germline. V was trimmed by 5 bases and J by 4 bases, leaving 14 bases between them. The CDR3 sequence is 14 residues long. Together with reference TRBV5-1 and TRBJ2-3, the CDR3 gives the full variable domain: KAGVTQTPRYLIKTRGQQVTLSCSPISGHRSVSWYQQTPGQGLQFLFEYFSETQRNKGNFPGRFSGRQFSNSRSEMNVSTLELGDSALYLCASSSGTPSDTQYFGPGTRLTVL.

This chain uses TRBV19 with TRBJ1-6, with a tentative D call TRBD1 (5 bases). CDR1 LNHDA and CDR2 SQIVND come from the germline V gene (reference sequence). Between the trimmed V and J ends, which lost 0 bases and 6 bases, there was a span of 9 bases. This CDR3 has 15 amino acids. CDR3 region: CASSIDGGGNSPLHF. The CDR3 nucleotides read TGTGCCAGTAGTATAGACGGGGGTGGTAATTCACCCCTCCACTTT.

This chain connects TRBV29-1 to TRBJ1-1; D call uncertain. CDR1 is SQVTM and CDR2 is ANQGSEA in the germline V gene. This CDR3 is 12 amino acids long. Deletions cut 8 bases from V and 3 bases from J, with 13 bases between. CDR3 in amino acids: CSSAPLDTEAFF. Here the CDR3 DNA reads TGCAGCAGCGCGCCACTCGACACTGAAGCTTTCTTT.

The chain recombines TRBV7-9 with TRBJ2-7; D is unresolved. The CDR3 totals 16 residues. Germline-derived CDR1 and CDR2 are SEHNR and FQNEAQ (reference sequence). Trimming shortened V by 3 bases and J by 7 bases, and 22 bases separated the two germline ends. The CDR3 region is CASSFSRARKLAEQYF. The CDR3, as DNA: TGTGCCAGCAGCTTTTCTCGCGCTAGAAAATTGGCTGAGCAGTACTTC.

This clone came up a few times. V and J are TRBV5-1 and TRBJ2-3, with 13 bases lining up with TRBD2. This CDR3 has 16 residues. The germline CDR1 and CDR2 sequences are SGHRS and YFSETQ. Trimming cost V 4 bases and J 2 bases; bases outside gene matches: 4. The CDR3 loop reads CASSRGLAGNTDTQYF. The CDR3 DNA follows: TGCGCCAGCAGCCGGGGACTAGCGGGGAACACAGATACGCAGTATTTT.

CDR3 nucleotide sequence: TGTGCCAGCAGCCGACTGACGACGGGGAACACCGGGGAGCTGTTTTTT. Translated, it gives CASSRLTTGNTGELFF. The chain recombines TRBV5-6 with TRBJ2-2; D call uncertain. Germline V CDR1 and CDR2: SGHDT, YYEEEE. V gave up 4 bases and J gave up 1 base, with 14 bases separating them. The CDR3 contains 16 residues. The complete variable domain, with remaining parts taken from reference TRBV5-6 and TRBJ2-2, reads DAGVTQSPTHLIKTRGQQVTLRCSPKSGHDTVSWYQQALGQGPQFIFQYYEEEERQRGNFPDRFSGHQFPNYSSELNVNALLLGDSALYLCASSRLTTGNTGELFFGEGSRLTVL.

The V call is TRBV6-1, the J call TRBJ1-5; D gene ambiguous. Trimming took off 3 bases at V and 2 bases at J, with 8 bases between the two ends. From germline, CDR1 is MNHNS and CDR2 SASEGT. The CDR3 contains 14 residues. CDR3 protein: CASSDTAGNQPQHF. In DNA, the CDR3 is TGTGCCAGCAGTGACACCGCGGGCAATCAGCCCCAGCATTTT.

This clone showed up just a few times. This chain links TRBV18 with TRBJ1-5; no reliable D call. The germline CDR1 and CDR2 sequences are KGHSH and LQKENI. The V end was cut by 3 bases, the J end by 0 bases, with 12 bases between. The CDR3 length is 16 residues. The CDR3 reads CASSPRKEYSNQPQHF. DNA of the CDR3: TGTGCCAGCTCACCGAGGAAGGAATATAGCAATCAGCCCCAGCATTTT.

The genes are TRBV5-1 and TRBJ2-7, with a possible D match to TRBD1 (6 bases). Trimming removed 0 bases at V and 4 bases at J, with 14 bases between. The CDR3 length is 15 residues. Germline V gene lookup returns CDR1 SGHRS and CDR2 YFSETQ. This CDR3 is CASSLGQAHLYEQYF. CDR3 coding DNA: TGCGCCAGCAGCTTGGGACAGGCTCACCTATACGAGCAGTACTTC.

The CDR3 DNA follows: TGCGCCAGCAGTTACGGGATACTCTCTGGAAACACCATATATTTT. It codes for CASSYGILSGNTIYF. The chain carries TRBV10-1 and TRBJ1-3, with D unresolved. The CDR3 is made up of 15 amino acids. Germline V gene data show CDR1 as WNHNN and CDR2 as SYGVQD (reference sequence). Between the trimmed V and J ends, which lost 5 bases and 0 bases, there was a span of 11 bases.

The chain links TRBV21-1 to TRBJ1-1. TRBV21-1 is marked as a pseudogene. There are 13 residues in the CDR3. The CDR3 loop is CASSGGRGTEAFF. In nucleotides, the CDR3 is TGTGCCAGCAGCGGAGGGAGGGGGACTGAAGCTTTCTTT.

The chain recombines TRBV19 with TRBJ1-2; 9 nucleotides line up with TRBD1. V lost 9 bases, J lost 6 bases, and 5 bases stayed unmatched. CDR3 length equals 12 residues. The germline gives CDR1 LNHDA, CDR2 SQIVND (reference sequence). The CDR3 sequence: CASLTGGNGYTF. For the CDR3, the DNA is TGTGCCAGCCTCACAGGGGGCAATGGCTACACCTTC.

This chain joins TRBV6-2 or TRBV6-3 and TRBJ1-1; D unresolved. The germline CDR1 and CDR2 sequences are MNHEY and SVGEGT. The CDR3 runs to 12 residues. V was trimmed by 2 bases and J by 9 bases, leaving 10 bases between them. The CDR3 coding sequence is TGTGCCAGCAGTTACCCGGACTGGCAAGCTTTCTTT. Translating it yields CASSYPDWQAFF.

The rearrangement uses TRBV9 and TRBJ1-6, with TRBD1 matching 10 bases. The trim removed 4 bases at V and 7 bases at J, leaving 5 bases unmatched. Germline assignment: CDR1 SGDLS and CDR2 YYNGEE. This CDR3 comprises 15 residues. CDR3 region: CASSLDRGGNSPLHF. The CDR3 region has the DNA TGTGCCAGCAGCCTGGACAGGGGGGGAAATTCACCCCTCCACTTT. Filled out from reference TRBV9 and TRBJ1-6, the complete variable domain reads DSGVTQTPKHLITATGQRVTLRCSPRSGDLSVYWYQQSLDQGLQFLIQYYNGEERAKGNILERFSAQQFPDLHSELNLSSLELGDSALYFCASSLDRGGNSPLHFGNGTRLTVT.

The chain combines TRBV15 with TRBJ1-2; TRBD1 aligns across 7 bases. The ends lost 9 bases at V and 4 bases at J; junction bases unmatched: 11. Looked up from germline, CDR1 is LNHNV and CDR2 is YYDKDF (reference sequence). CDR3 length: 14 residues. CDR3 bases: TGTGCCACGAAAGGGACAGCTGACTCCTATGGCTACACCTTC. Translated, it gives CATKGTADSYGYTF.

This sequence joins TRBV9 and TRBJ1-2; 7 nucleotides line up with TRBD1. The germline CDR1 and CDR2 sequences are SGDLS and YYNGEE. V was clipped by 3 bases and J by 10 bases; unmatched bases: 9. This CDR3 spans 13 amino acids. The CDR3 nucleotides are TGTGCCAGCAGCGCACCCAAGACAGGGCCCTACACCTTC. This sequence encodes CASSAPKTGPYTF.

V gene TRBV6-5 combines with J gene TRBJ2-1; TRBD2 agrees at 9 bases. CDR3 length: 15 amino acids. Looked up from germline, CDR1 is MNHEY and CDR2 is SVGAGI. V was pared by 5 bases and J by 5 bases, with 7 bases of the junction left unmatched. In DNA form, the CDR3 reads TGTGCCAGCAGTCCGAGTCGCGGGGGGGACAATGAGCAGTTCTTC. Translation gives CASSPSRGGDNEQFF.

This chain links TRBV5-1 with TRBJ2-7, with D possibly TRBD1 on 5 matching bases. This CDR3 comprises 13 residues. V was pared by 2 bases and J by 4 bases, with 10 bases between. Germline lookup yields CDR1 SGHRS and CDR2 YFSETQ. The CDR3, as DNA: TGCGCCAGCAGCTTAGGGCCAGGGTACGAGCAGTACTTC. Amino acid sequence: CASSLGPGYEQYF.

This clone was observed a single time. The gene calls are TRBV4-3 and TRBJ1-2, with a tentative D call TRBD1 (6 bases). Per germline, CDR1 LGHNA and CDR2 YSLEER. Trimming removed 4 bases from V and 2 bases from J, with 17 bases in between. This CDR3 has 16 residues. Written as DNA, the CDR3 is TGCGCCAGCAGCCGTAATACAGGGAGTGGAAACTATGGCTACACCTTC. Amino acid sequence: CASSRNTGSGNYGYTF.

The chain couples TRBV6-1 to TRBJ1-5, with D possibly being TRBD1 (6 bases). Germline V lookup: CDR1 MNHNS, CDR2 SASEGT. This CDR3 contains 17 residues. V was shortened by 2 bases and J by 0 bases, with 14 bases between the two germline ends. The DNA of the CDR3 is TGTGCCAGCAGTGAACAGGGGCGGCCGGATAGCAATCAGCCCCAGCATTTT. Protein: CASSEQGRPDSNQPQHF.

This chain links TRBV2 with TRBJ1-5; possible D gene TRBD1, 6 bases. This CDR3 contains 14 residues. Per the germline V gene, CDR1 is SNHLY and CDR2 is FYNNEI. The V end was cut by 7 bases, the J end by 1 base, with 11 bases between. CDR3 DNA sequence: TGTGCCAGCATAGGGGGGGGGAGCAATCAGCCCCAGCATTTT. It is translated as CASIGGGSNQPQHF.

The chain carries TRBV6-2 or TRBV6-3 and TRBJ1-1, with TRBD1 matching over 10 bases. Germline V gene sequence: CDR1 MNHEY, CDR2 SVGEGT. The CDR3 is 16 residues long. The J segment lost 0 bases and the V segment lost 3 bases, leaving 4 bases of the junction unmatched. The DNA for the CDR3 is TGTGCCAGCAGTTATCGACAGGGGGCCCTGAACACTGAAGCTTTCTTT. Translation: CASSYRQGALNTEAFF.